This T cell receptor beta chain was captured in a study (dated by TCRdb to 2022 to 2024). Summary of the overall study and its limitations: Further investigation, including longitudinal sampling and assessment of a control group, is stated by the authors to be required.

PBMCs were isolated from peripheral blood, and TCR beta sequencing was performed on genomic DNA from unsorted PBMCs. Notes on this clone: Its antigen specificity is not known. No quality values exist for individual bases; no much larger clone is one base distant.

Survey-level sequencing on the immunoSEQ platform was used to profile TCR beta chain repertoires. The paper's data handling went like this. Repertoire diversity was quantified as the inverse Simpson index, and CDR3 amino acid length spectratypes and V-J pairing frequencies were compared. Clonotypes specific to SARS-CoV-2, CMV, influenza A and EBV were annotated by matching TCR beta CDR3 sequences against VDJdb. Drawn from immuneACCESS, this table holds only the in-frame rearrangements with V and J called that TCRdb kept. Clones are partly lost; checked studies trace under half to an unresolved V gene and leave the rest unexplained. The D gene and trimming were derived from the DNA, and the V and J assignments and clone size from that table. This sample has tens of thousands of clones in its table, and 80% to 95% of those were observed once. Around 4.5% of the sample belongs to the ten largest clones.

V is clipped by 8 bases and J by 6 bases, and the sequence between their germline boundaries is 13 bases long. Per the germline V gene, MGHRA is the CDR1 and YSYEKL is the CDR2. The CDR3 runs 13 amino acids, cysteine and phenylalanine included. The CDR3 DNA has 39 bases and is translated from base 1. The TCR was taken from a man between 40 and 49 years old with rheumatoid arthritis. The V gene is TRBV4-1 and the J gene is TRBJ1-4; TRBD1 could be the D gene, as 6 bases match. The sequenced sample was PBMCs. The DNA is as follows: TGCGCCAGCGCACAGGGTCCCCATGAAAAACTGTTTTTT. Its product reads: CASAQGPHEKLFF.